The subject of this entry is one T cell receptor (beta chain). Unique molecular identifiers were built into the TCRbeta library. TCRdb recomputed calls from the PCR reads with MiXCR, one row per CDR3 protein. This sample has around 370,000 distinct CDR3 sequences; under 13% occur once, and the top ten carry about 2.3%. The data were taken from a study of T-cell reconstitution after alpha-beta-depleted transplantation in children. V shed 4 bases, J shed 1 base, and the junction held 2 bases outside the gene matches. The CDR3 runs to 13 residues. Germline V lookup: CDR1 SQVTM, CDR2 ANQGSEA. The V and J genes are TRBV29-1 and TRBJ1-1; 8 nucleotides agree with TRBD1. This specimen consisted of PBMCs from the stem cell graft donor, obtained from the stem cell graft. The clonotype was recovered from a human donor who donated a stem cell graft to a child with acute lymphoblastic leukemia. CDR3 region: CSVVGTGNTEAFF. DNA of the CDR3: TGCAGCGTTGTTGGGACAGGGAACACTGAAGCTTTCTTT.